This T cell receptor beta chain was sequenced for a study of identical twins. The germline V gene encodes CDR1 MNHNS and CDR2 SASEGT. Trimming took 10 bases from V and 6 from J; bases not matched to a gene: 13. The CDR3 covers 15 residues. Unique molecular identifiers were present on cDNA, and template switching added a universal primer site. TCRdb analysed the 5' RACE reads with MiXCR anew, one entry per CDR3 protein. The sample records roughly 190,000 distinct CDR3 sequences, about a sixth being singletons. This sample also belongs to another study, concerning T cells expressing NK-cell markers.

Sequencing input: CD8+ T cells sorted from blood. This clonotype was sampled from a woman between 18 and 29 years old in good health. The chain employs TRBV6-1 and TRBJ2-7; 12 nucleotides line up with TRBD2. The CDR3 here is CATHGMTSGSGEQYF. CDR3 in DNA: TGTGCCACCCACGGAATGACTAGCGGGAGCGGCGAGCAGTACTTC.